These 26 T cell receptor beta chains originate from one sample sequenced in a study of cytomegalovirus exposure and HLA in healthy donors. Amplification used 60 Vbeta primers and 13 Jbeta primers. The repertoire was sequenced with immunoSEQ multiplex PCR; TCRdb's copy has only in-frame clones and lacks some. The table includes about 180,000 clones, approximately 81% detected once. The material sequenced was PBMCs. Receptors originate from a female donor in good health and CMV-seronegative.

The chain joins TRBV19 to TRBJ2-1, with 10 bases identical to TRBD2. Per germline, CDR1 LNHDA and CDR2 SQIVND (reference sequence). This CDR3 has 15 amino acids. The trim removed 6 bases at V and 7 bases at J, leaving 9 bases unmatched. CDR3 region: CASRKAGGFLNEQFF. The DNA of the CDR3 is TGTGCCAGTAGGAAAGCGGGAGGGTTTTTGAATGAGCAGTTCTTC.

V usage is TRBV7-2 and J usage is TRBJ1-4; 8 bases align to TRBD1. This CDR3 has 13 amino acids. CDR1 is SGHTA and CDR2 is FQGNSA in the germline V gene. J gave up 8 bases and V 3 bases, and 2 bases lay outside the gene matches. The chain's CDR3 is CASSLQGAEKLFF. The CDR3 DNA reads as TGTGCCAGCAGCTTGCAGGGGGCGGAAAAACTGTTTTTT.

The chain joins TRBV4-1 to TRBJ2-5, with D hard to call. The CDR3 is 13 amino acids. The V gene lost 1 base and the J gene lost 1 base, with 4 bases spanning the gap. Germline V gene data show CDR1 as MGHRA and CDR2 as YSYEKL. The DNA for the CDR3 is TGCGCCAGCAGCCAAGCCCTCCAAGAGACCCAGTACTTC. Translation: CASSQALQETQYF.

The chain uses TRBV2 and TRBJ1-5, with 8 bases that match TRBD1. The CDR3 length is 16 residues. Germline CDR1 is SNHLY and CDR2 is FYNNEI. Trimming cost V 6 bases and J 3 bases; bases outside gene matches: 10. DNA of the CDR3: TGTGCCAGCAGGGCGGGCGGGACAGGAGCCAATCAGCCCCAGCATTTT. It is translated as CASRAGGTGANQPQHF.

The chain couples TRBV10-3 to TRBJ2-5; TRBD1 matches at 10 bases. The CDR3 runs to 15 residues. Losses at the gene ends were 5 bases for V and 3 bases for J; bases not matched to a gene: 6. The germline CDR1 and CDR2 sequences are ENHRY and SYGVKD. The CDR3 is CAISQTGTGEETQYF. CDR3 bases: TGTGCCATCAGTCAAACCGGGACAGGGGAAGAGACCCAGTACTTC.

Here the CDR3 reads CASSSRPGQGYEQYF. In nucleotides, the CDR3 is TGTGCCAGCAGCTCCCGACCGGGACAGGGGTACGAGCAGTACTTC. The rearrangement joins TRBV7-2 to TRBJ2-5; 10 bases map to TRBD1. The closer fit of TRBJ2-7 to the DNA end suggests the J call may be wrong. The CDR3 is 15 residues long. CDR1 and CDR2 (germline): SGHTA, FQGNSA.

This chain connects TRBV5-5 to TRBJ1-6, with 10 bases lining up with TRBD1. The germline gives CDR1 SGHKS, CDR2 YYEKEE (reference sequence). The V gene end was trimmed by 5 bases and the J gene end by 8 bases; junction bases not matched to a gene: 10. The CDR3 runs to 16 residues. The CDR3 coding sequence is TGTGCCAGCAGTTATCTAGGACAGGGGGTTGATTCACCCCTCCACTTT. This encodes CASSYLGQGVDSPLHF.

The CDR3: CASSSPGGGANVLTF. CDR3 nucleotides: TGTGCCAGCAGTAGCCCAGGGGGTGGGGCCAACGTCCTGACTTTC. The genes are TRBV6-4 and TRBJ2-6; 7 bases line up with TRBD1. The CDR3 consists of 15 residues. From germline, CDR1 is MRHNA and CDR2 SNTAGT. The trim removed 5 bases at V and 3 bases at J, leaving 4 bases unmatched.

The J gene is TRBJ1-4, the V gene TRBV15; a possible D gene is TRBD1 (6 bases). Germline CDR1 and CDR2: LNHNV and YYDKDF (reference sequence). With 1 base removed from V and 0 bases from J, the gap between germline ends came to 9 bases. This CDR3 has 16 residues. The chain's CDR3 is CATSRGQDATNEKLFF. In nucleotides, the CDR3 is TGTGCCACCAGCAGAGGACAGGATGCAACTAATGAAAAACTGTTTTTT.

The rearrangement uses TRBV4-3 and TRBJ2-3; D might be TRBD2 (6 bases). V dropped 5 bases and J dropped 4 bases, with 16 bases sitting between them. Germline loops: CDR1 LGHNA, CDR2 YSLEER. The CDR3 spans 15 residues. In DNA, the CDR3 is TGCGCCAGCAGCGGTCGGGGGAGCAGGGCAGATACGCAGTATTTT. Its translation: CASSGRGSRADTQYF.

The J gene is TRBJ2-3, the V gene TRBV4-3; 13 bases match TRBD2. After removal of 2 bases from V and 2 bases from J, the junction contained 1 base not matched to a gene. The CDR3 totals 16 residues. Germline V gene data show CDR1 as LGHNA and CDR2 as YSLEER. CDR3 region: CASSQTSGGVTDTQYF. CDR3 bases: TGCGCCAGCAGCCAAACTAGCGGGGGGGTCACAGATACGCAGTATTTT.

The chain recombines TRBV27 with TRBJ2-7; TRBD1 agrees at 8 bases. V trimming: 3 bases; J trimming: 6 bases; junction bases outside the gene matches: 10. CDR1 and CDR2 (germline): MNHEY, SMNVEV (reference sequence). This CDR3 has 15 residues. The CDR3 sequence: CASSFFGQGAAEQYF. CDR3 in DNA: TGTGCCAGCAGTTTCTTTGGCCAGGGGGCGGCCGAGCAGTACTTC.

In this sample, this clone turned up a few times. The CDR3 bases are TGTGCCAGCAGTGGGGGGACGGGGCGCAGCTCCTACAATGAGCAGTTCTTC. Its protein product is CASSGGTGRSSYNEQFF. The chain carries TRBV28 and TRBJ2-1, with D maybe TRBD2 (6 bases). Trimming removed 5 bases from V and 0 bases from J, with 17 bases in between. CDR1 is MDHEN and CDR2 is SYDVKM in the germline V gene. CDR3 length equals 17 residues.

This chain uses TRBV30 with TRBJ1-5; no clear D. The CDR3 sequence is 13 residues long. From germline, CDR1 is GTSNPN and CDR2 SVGIG (reference sequence). V dropped 1 base and J dropped 2 bases, with 6 bases sitting between them. The CDR3 reads CAWSGSGNQPQHF. As DNA, the CDR3 is TGTGCCTGGAGTGGGAGTGGCAATCAGCCCCAGCATTTT.

This rearrangement joins TRBV12-5 to TRBJ1-2; possibly TRBD1 for D (6 bases). V lost 7 bases to trimming and J lost 4 bases, with 10 bases between them. Germline V gives CDR1 LGHNT, CDR2 FRNRAP. This CDR3 spans 12 amino acids. The CDR3 nucleotides read TGTGCTAGTGCCCGGGACATCTATGGCTACACCTTC. Translation: CASARDIYGYTF.

This chain uses TRBV28 with TRBJ2-7; D perhaps matches TRBD2 (5 bases). The CDR3 totals 15 residues. Germline assignment: CDR1 MDHEN and CDR2 SYDVKM. Trimming stripped 0 bases from V and 2 bases from J, with 11 bases between. CDR3 loop: CASSLWNRDAYEQYF. The CDR3 nucleotides are TGTGCCAGCAGTTTATGGAATCGGGATGCCTACGAGCAGTACTTC. Drawing the rest from reference TRBV28 and TRBJ2-7, the complete variable domain is DVKVTQSSRYLVKRTGEKVFLECVQDMDHENMFWYRQDPGLGLRLIYFSYDVKMKEKGDIPEGYSVSREKKERFSLILESASTNQTSMYLCASSLWNRDAYEQYFGPGTRLTVT.

This clone came up a few times. The chain has TRBV4-1 and TRBJ2-7; a weak D match, TRBD1 (5 bases). Germline loops: CDR1 MGHRA, CDR2 YSYEKL. Between the trimmed V and J ends, which lost 1 base and 5 bases, there was a span of 12 bases. The CDR3 has 14 amino acids. CDR3: CASSQGFRADEQYF. As DNA, the CDR3 is TGCGCCAGCAGCCAAGGATTCAGGGCGGACGAGCAGTACTTC.

This clone was observed a single time. This rearrangement joins TRBV5-1 to TRBJ2-7, with 7 bases fitting TRBD2. There are 14 residues in the CDR3. V was pared by 4 bases and J by 1 base, with 5 bases of the junction left unmatched. The germline V gene has CDR1 SGHRS and CDR2 YFSETQ. As DNA, the CDR3 is TGCGCCAGCAGCGTAGCGGGTGGATCCTACGAGCAGTACTTC. Its protein is CASSVAGGSYEQYF.

J is TRBJ1-5 and V is TRBV7-2; a possible D gene is TRBD1 (5 bases). Germline V CDR1 and CDR2: SGHTA, FQGNSA. This CDR3 is built from 13 residues. V was trimmed by 5 bases and J by 3 bases, leaving 8 bases between them. The CDR3 DNA reads as TGTGCCAGCAGCAACAGGTTCAATCAGCCCCAGCATTTT. Translation gives CASSNRFNQPQHF.

The chain recombines TRBV7-2 with TRBJ2-7; TRBD1 matches 8 bases. This CDR3 comprises 16 residues. The V gene end was trimmed by 2 bases and the J gene end by 2 bases; junction bases not matched to a gene: 8. CDR1 and CDR2 from the germline V gene are SGHTA and FQGNSA. The CDR3 is CASSLRATGAAYEQYF. The CDR3 DNA is TGTGCCAGCAGCTTAAGGGCGACAGGGGCTGCCTACGAGCAGTACTTC.

This sequence joins TRBV28 and TRBJ1-3; D unclear. The germline CDR1 and CDR2 sequences are MDHEN and SYDVKM. CDR3 length: 16 amino acids. V was clipped by 2 bases and J by 0 bases, with 11 bases between them. CDR3 sequence: CASSLGDYHSGNTIYF. CDR3 in DNA: TGTGCCAGCAGTTTAGGTGACTACCACTCTGGAAACACCATATATTTT.

The gene calls are TRBV19 and TRBJ2-1; D uncertain. Germline CDR1 is LNHDA and CDR2 is SQIVND (reference sequence). The germline V and J ends were trimmed by 7 bases and 6 bases, with 13 bases remaining between them. The CDR3 consists of 13 residues. The CDR3 nucleotides read TGTGCCAGTACCTCATTTGGCACCAATGAGCAGTTCTTC. Translation: CASTSFGTNEQFF.

The V call is TRBV27, the J call TRBJ2-2; 12 bases agree with TRBD2. Trimming cost V 4 bases and J 9 bases; bases outside gene matches: 9. CDR1 MNHEY and CDR2 SMNVEV come from the germline V gene (reference sequence). The CDR3 runs to 16 residues. The CDR3, as DNA: TGTGCCAGCAGTTCTGCCGGGACTAGCGGGTCCTGGGAGCTGTTTTTT. The encoded protein is CASSSAGTSGSWELFF.

This chain links TRBV5-4 with TRBJ1-2; D possibly corresponds to TRBD1 (6 bases). CDR3 length: 13 residues. V dropped 1 base and J dropped 9 bases, with 13 bases sitting between them. CDR1 SGHNT and CDR2 YYREEE come from the germline V gene (reference sequence). CDR3: CASSLNREESYTF. In nucleotides, the CDR3 is TGTGCCAGCAGCTTGAACAGGGAAGAGAGCTACACCTTC.

The CDR3 coding sequence is TGTGCCAGCTCACACTCGACTCGACCGGTGGATACGCAGTATTTT. Its protein product is CASSHSTRPVDTQYF. The chain links TRBV18 to TRBJ2-3; D remains ambiguous. V lost 4 bases and J lost 6, with 17 bases in between. The germline CDR1 and CDR2 sequences are KGHSH and LQKENI. This CDR3 spans 15 amino acids. The full variable domain, with the rest looked up from reference TRBV18 and TRBJ2-3, is NAGVMQNPRHLVRRRGQEARLRCSPMKGHSHVYWYRQLPEEGLKFMVYLQKENIIDESGMPKERFSAEFPKEGPSILRIQQVVRGDSAAYFCASSHSTRPVDTQYFGPGTRLTVL.

The V call is TRBV11-2, the J call TRBJ2-7; 7 nucleotides align to TRBD2. Germline V lookup: CDR1 SGHAT, CDR2 FQNNGV. The CDR3 covers 13 residues. V dropped 6 bases and J dropped 2; count of bases not matched to a gene: 4. CDR3: CASRSAGTYEQYF. As DNA, the CDR3 is TGTGCCAGCAGGTCAGCGGGAACCTACGAGCAGTACTTC.